Following are 10 T cell receptor beta chains from one sample sequenced in a study of cytomegalovirus exposure and HLA in healthy donors. With 60 Vbeta and 13 Jbeta primers, the PCR was carried out. TCRdb's copy holds only in-frame clones and misses some; the assay was immunoSEQ multiplex PCR. Of about 120,000 clones in the sample, about four fifths are singletons; the top ten hold about 3.9%. Sequenced sample: PBMCs. These receptors all come from a woman aged 25 to 39 in good health and CMV-seronegative.

This clone is a singleton in its sample. J is TRBJ1-1 and V is TRBV21-1. TRBV21-1 is marked as a pseudogene. The CDR3 runs 12 residues. The CDR3 DNA sequence: TGTGCCAGCAGAAGCGGCCGCGCCGAAGCTTTCTTT. Amino acid sequence: CASRSGRAEAFF.

This clone was detected only once. V is TRBV11-3 and J is TRBJ2-3, with D possibly being TRBD2 (6 bases). The V gene's germline CDR1 is SGHNT and CDR2 YENEEA. This CDR3 has 16 amino acids. Trimming cost V 5 bases and J 2 bases, with 17 bases left between them. The CDR3 nucleotides read TGTGCCAGCAGCCGGGGCGGACTAACTCTCACAGATACGCAGTATTTT. The encoded protein is CASSRGGLTLTDTQYF.

This chain links TRBV10-3 with TRBJ2-1, with 13 bases identical to TRBD2. The CDR3 is made up of 16 amino acids. Germline CDR1 and CDR2: ENHRY and SYGVKD. Germline trimming cut 6 bases from V and 7 bases from J; bases unmatched to any gene: 9. As DNA, the CDR3 is TGTGCCATCAGCGATTACACTAGCGGGAGGGGAAATGAGCAGTTCTTC. Amino acid sequence: CAISDYTSGRGNEQFF.

This chain uses TRBV5-1 with TRBJ2-1; 8 bases fit TRBD2. Germline CDR1 reads SGHRS; CDR2 reads YFSETQ. J lost 7 bases, V lost 4 bases, and 10 bases had no gene match. The CDR3 has 15 amino acids. Here the CDR3 DNA reads TGCGCCAGCAGCCTTTCCGGGACTAGAGAAAATGAGCAGTTCTTC. It specifies CASSLSGTRENEQFF.

The rearrangement uses TRBV7-8 and TRBJ1-2; no reliable D call. V was trimmed by 1 base and J by 1 base, leaving 7 bases between them. The germline gives CDR1 SGHVS, CDR2 FQNEAQ. This CDR3 is 14 amino acids long. CDR3 sequence (DNA): TGTGCCAGCAGCTTAGATGAGAGTAACTATGGCTACACCTTC. This codes for CASSLDESNYGYTF.

J is TRBJ2-7 and V is TRBV10-1; 8 nucleotides match TRBD2. The CDR3 has 13 residues. Germline V gene data show CDR1 as WNHNN and CDR2 as SYGVQD (reference sequence). With 5 bases clipped from V and 4 bases from J, the junction kept 4 bases outside the gene matches. CDR3 in DNA: TGCGCCAGCAGTCGGGCTAGCGGGTACGAGCAGTACTTC. Its translation is CASSRASGYEQYF.

The chain joins TRBV7-9 to TRBJ2-5, with 8 bases that match TRBD2. Germline loops: CDR1 SEHNR, CDR2 FQNEAQ (reference sequence). Trimming removed 1 base from V and 2 bases from J; junction bases left unmatched: 3. The CDR3 loop spans 15 amino acids. Written as DNA, the CDR3 is TGTGCCAGCAGCTTAGGGACTAGCAGTCAAGAGACCCAGTACTTC. This translates into CASSLGTSSQETQYF.

This sequence joins TRBV28 and TRBJ2-7; 9 bases map to TRBD2. With V trimmed by 2 bases and J by 4 bases, 12 bases remained unmatched. From germline, CDR1 is MDHEN and CDR2 SYDVKM. This CDR3 spans 17 amino acids. CDR3 sequence: CASSLPTGLASPYEQYF. CDR3 bases: TGTGCCAGCAGTTTACCCACGGGACTAGCTAGTCCATACGAGCAGTACTTC.

The chain has TRBV6-1 and TRBJ2-7, with D hard to call. CDR1 and CDR2 (germline): MNHNS, SASEGT. This CDR3 comprises 14 residues. With 9 bases removed from V and 1 base from J, the gap between germline ends came to 16 bases. CDR3 protein: CASGVYSSSYEQYF. As DNA, the CDR3 is TGTGCCAGTGGCGTCTACAGCAGTTCCTACGAGCAGTACTTC.

The chain employs TRBV30 and TRBJ1-1; D is ambiguous. CDR3 size: 12 residues. Deletions cut 3 bases from V and 4 bases from J, with 9 bases between. CDR1 and CDR2 (germline): GTSNPN, SVGIG (reference sequence). The chain's CDR3 is CAWSLAITEAFF. CDR3 DNA: TGTGCCTGGAGCCTAGCGATCACTGAAGCTTTCTTT.